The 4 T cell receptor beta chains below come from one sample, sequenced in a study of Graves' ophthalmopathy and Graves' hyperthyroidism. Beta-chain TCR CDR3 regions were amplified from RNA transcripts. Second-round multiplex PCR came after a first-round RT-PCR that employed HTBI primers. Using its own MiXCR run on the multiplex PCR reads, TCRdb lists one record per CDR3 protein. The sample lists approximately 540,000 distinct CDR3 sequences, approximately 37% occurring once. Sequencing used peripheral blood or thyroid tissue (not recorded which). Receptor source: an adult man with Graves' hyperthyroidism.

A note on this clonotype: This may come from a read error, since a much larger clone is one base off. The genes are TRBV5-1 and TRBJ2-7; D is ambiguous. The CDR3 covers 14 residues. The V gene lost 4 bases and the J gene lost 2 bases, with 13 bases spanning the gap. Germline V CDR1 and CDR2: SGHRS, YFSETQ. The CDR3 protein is CASSPQQVTYEQYF. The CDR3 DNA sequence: TGCGCCAGCAGCCCCCAGCAGGTTACCTACGAGCAGTACTTC.

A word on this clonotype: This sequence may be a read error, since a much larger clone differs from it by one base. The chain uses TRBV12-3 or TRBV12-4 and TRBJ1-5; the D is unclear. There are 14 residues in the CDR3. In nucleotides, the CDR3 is TGTGCCAGCAGTTTTTCTGCTAGCAGTCAGCCCCAGCATTTT. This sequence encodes CASSFSASSQPQHF.

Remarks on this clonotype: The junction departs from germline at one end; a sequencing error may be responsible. CDR3 residues: CASSLGDRDASTDTQYF. CDR3 DNA sequence: TGCGCCAGCAGCTTGGGGGACAGGGATGCTAGCACAGATACGCAGTATTTT. This rearrangement joins TRBV5-5 to TRBJ2-3; 9 bases fit TRBD1. Germline CDR1 reads SGHKS; CDR2 reads YYEKEE (reference sequence). This CDR3 contains 17 residues.

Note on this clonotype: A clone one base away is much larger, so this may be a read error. The CDR3 loop is CASSLGDGRETSGELFF. The CDR3 nucleotides are TGTGCCAGCAGCTTAGGGGATGGCAGGGAGACTTCCGGGGAGCTGTTTTTT. The rearrangement links TRBV7-9 to TRBJ2-2, with D possibly being TRBD1 or TRBD2 (5 bases each). V was shortened by 1 base and J by 6 bases, with 18 bases between the two germline ends. Germline values: CDR1 SEHNR, CDR2 FQNEAQ (reference sequence). The CDR3 is 17 residues long.